This T cell receptor (beta chain) was recorded in a study of control samples from healthy donors and cancer patients. Germline assignment: CDR1 MNHEY and CDR2 SVGAGI. V lost 5 bases, J lost 2 bases, and 13 bases lay in between. The CDR3 has 15 residues. Measured with immunoSEQ multiplex PCR; TCRdb has only the in-frame clones, and not every one. The sample has 150,000 to 200,000 clones, more than 90% seen once; the top ten hold approximately 1.5%. The specimen was blood. This TCR derives from a man in his thirties or forties in good health. The chain is built from TRBV6-5 and TRBJ1-3; unclear D gene. CDR3 DNA: TGTGCCAGCAGTCGAGGTAGATCGCCTGGAAACACCATATATTTT. The encoded protein is CASSRGRSPGNTIYF.